This T cell receptor beta chain was sequenced for a study of blood T cells in healthy people across ages. Findings and limits, study-wide: PBMC samples, being unsorted, prevented any conclusive comparison of naive and antigen-experienced cells.

Comments on this clonotype: Its specificity is unknown.

Using a J-beta primer mix together with a sample-barcoded 5' primer, a second PCR was run for roughly 7 to 11 cycles. MiXCR, run by TCRdb on the 5' RACE reads, gives a single entry per CDR3 protein. The table shows approximately 1,700,000 distinct CDR3 sequences, with about two fifths occurring only once. This CDR3 comprises 16 residues. The germline gives CDR1 MNHNS, CDR2 SASEGT. V was trimmed by 0 bases and J by 6 bases, leaving 12 bases between them. Sequenced sample: blood. This receptor was taken from a human donor in good health. The chain is built from TRBV6-1 and TRBJ1-6; no clear D gene. In DNA form, the CDR3 reads TGTGCCAGCAGTGAAGCGGTCGTTTCGATTAATTCACCCCTCCACTTT. Its protein is CASSEAVVSINSPLHF.